The 32 T cell receptor beta chains presented below share a single source sample, sequenced in a study of T-cell memory formation after mild COVID-19. One entry per CDR3 protein results from TCRdb running MiXCR on the 5' RACE reads. The sample holds roughly 510,000 distinct CDR3 sequences, about 18% seen once. Sequencing used PBMCs or a T cell subset sorted from them (not recorded which). Every receptor here comes from an adult woman who had mild COVID-19 (a few samples of this study predate the infection). Cell type and time point are not known.

This chain links TRBV4-3 with TRBJ1-6; TRBD1 is a possible D gene (6 bases). The CDR3 has 16 amino acids. V gave up 0 bases and J gave up 0 bases, with 6 bases separating them. Germline CDR1 is LGHNA and CDR2 is YSLEER. The CDR3 spells CASSQEDSSYNSPLHF. The CDR3 nucleotides read TGCGCCAGCAGCCAAGAGGACAGCTCCTATAATTCACCCCTCCACTTT.

This chain uses TRBV5-6 with TRBJ1-2, with D perhaps matching TRBD1 (6 bases). Trimming stripped 4 bases from V and 4 bases from J, with 14 bases between. The germline V gene encodes CDR1 SGHDT and CDR2 YYEEEE. This CDR3 has 14 amino acids. The CDR3 DNA sequence: TGTGCCAGCAGCCTGTTCTTGGACAGCTATGGCTACACCTTC. Encoded protein: CASSLFLDSYGYTF.

V usage is TRBV12-3 or TRBV12-4 and J usage is TRBJ1-1, with 9 bases lining up with TRBD1. The CDR3 loop spans 12 amino acids. V gave up 6 bases and J gave up 8 bases; unmatched junction bases: 4. DNA for the CDR3: TGTGCCAGCAGCAGACAGGGGGAAGAAGCTTTCTTT. Translated: CASSRQGEEAFF.

The table lists this clonotype with a few counts. J is TRBJ1-2 and V is TRBV6-4, with 9 bases fitting TRBD1. Germline values: CDR1 MRHNA, CDR2 SNTAGT. The length of the CDR3 is 15 residues. Germline trimming cut 5 bases from V and 5 bases from J; bases unmatched to any gene: 9. Written as DNA, the CDR3 is TGTGCCAGCAGTCTGGAAGGGGGACAGGGTTATGGCTACACCTTC. Protein: CASSLEGGQGYGYTF.

This clonotype was counted between two and nine times. This chain joins TRBV27 and TRBJ2-1, with 10 bases matching TRBD2. The CDR3 totals 16 residues. V dropped 8 bases and J dropped 7; count of bases not matched to a gene: 14. Germline-derived CDR1 and CDR2 are MNHEY and SMNVEV (reference sequence). The CDR3 reads CASHAFLAGALNEQFF. The CDR3 nucleotides are TGTGCCAGCCACGCCTTCCTAGCGGGAGCTTTAAATGAGCAGTTCTTC.

V and J are TRBV5-1 and TRBJ2-3; 10 nucleotides agree with TRBD2. Trimming cost V 5 bases and J 0 bases; bases outside gene matches: 9. The germline CDR1 and CDR2 sequences are SGHRS and YFSETQ. This CDR3 region has 17 residues. CDR3 coding DNA: TGCGCCAGCAGTCGGGGACTAGCGACCACTAGCACAGATACGCAGTATTTT. This sequence encodes CASSRGLATTSTDTQYF.

J is TRBJ2-1 and V is TRBV12-3 or TRBV12-4; TRBD1 matches at 7 bases. The CDR3 has 13 amino acids. The V and J ends lost 5 bases and 8 bases, in that order; junction bases with no gene match: 6. The CDR3 spells CASSRGRKDEQFF. The CDR3, as DNA: TGTGCCAGCAGTAGGGGGCGCAAGGATGAGCAGTTCTTC.

In its sample, this clonotype was seen many times. One end of the junction does not line up with germline, which may come from a read error. The chain is built from TRBV5-1 and TRBJ2-2; 9 bases line up with TRBD1. The CDR3 contains 15 residues. CDR1 is SGHRS and CDR2 is YFSETQ in the germline V gene. The CDR3 is CASSPRQGGTGELFF. CDR3 nucleotides: TGTGCCAGCAGCCCAAGACAGGGGGGGACCGGGGAGCTGTTTTTT. Full variable domain (missing parts from reference TRBV5-1 and TRBJ2-2): KAGVTQTPRYLIKTRGQQVTLSCSPISGHRSVSWYQQTPGQGLQFLFEYFSETQRNKGNFPGRFSGRQFSNSRSEMNVSTLELGDSALYLCASSPRQGGTGELFFGEGSRLTVL.

In its sample, this clonotype was seen a few times. The chain carries TRBV12-3 or TRBV12-4 and TRBJ2-7; the match to TRBD2 covers 12 bases. The CDR3 loop spans 15 amino acids. The junction had 5 bases not matched to a gene; V was cut back by 5 bases and J by 3 bases. CDR3 sequence reads: CASSPGLAGIYEQYF. CDR3 sequence (DNA): TGTGCCAGCAGTCCGGGACTAGCGGGCATCTACGAGCAGTACTTC.

This chain connects TRBV5-1 to TRBJ2-4; 8 bases map to TRBD1. This CDR3 spans 19 amino acids. From germline, CDR1 is SGHRS and CDR2 YFSETQ. V shed 4 bases, J shed 1 base, and the junction held 16 bases outside the gene matches. For the CDR3, the DNA is TGCGCCAGCAGCCTTCAGACAGGGGAGGTTTCGGTGGCCAAAAACATTCAGTACTTC. Protein: CASSLQTGEVSVAKNIQYF.

J is TRBJ2-1 and V is TRBV5-6; 9 positions agree with TRBD2. Germline lookup yields CDR1 SGHDT and CDR2 YYEEEE. This CDR3 is 16 amino acids long. J was trimmed by 3 bases and V by 1 base; bases with no gene match: 5. CDR3 sequence reads: CASSLSPAGGYNEQFF. The CDR3 DNA reads TGTGCCAGCAGCTTGTCTCCAGCGGGAGGCTACAATGAGCAGTTCTTC.

The J gene is TRBJ2-2, the V gene TRBV6-2 or TRBV6-3; a possible D gene is TRBD2 (7 bases). Trimming cost V 7 bases and J 0 bases, with 12 bases left between them. The CDR3 contains 15 residues. Germline CDR1 is MNHEY and CDR2 is SVGEGT. CDR3 sequence reads: CASNNGGPNTGELFF. CDR3 nucleotide sequence: TGTGCCAGCAACAACGGGGGGCCGAACACCGGGGAGCTGTTTTTT.

This clonotype was observed a few times. The rearrangement links TRBV19 to TRBJ1-1; D gene ambiguous. CDR1 and CDR2 from the germline V gene are LNHDA and SQIVND (reference sequence). V was trimmed by 7 bases and J by 4 bases, leaving 16 bases between them. The length of the CDR3 is 14 residues. The CDR3 coding sequence is TGTGCCAGTATAGCGGAGTTCGCAGCCACTGAAGCTTTCTTT. This codes for CASIAEFAATEAFF.

The chain has TRBV3-1 and TRBJ2-7; TRBD1 is a possible D gene (5 bases). V was cut by 1 base and J by 6 bases, with 10 bases left in between. Germline V gene sequence: CDR1 LGHDT, CDR2 YNNKEL (reference sequence). This CDR3 region has 13 residues. The CDR3 bases are TGTGCCAGCAGCCAAGTTGGGGCATCCGAGCAGTACTTC. This translates into CASSQVGASEQYF.

This clonotype was seen only a few times. This chain joins TRBV12-5 and TRBJ2-1; 9 positions match TRBD2. This CDR3 is built from 15 residues. Germline V lookup: CDR1 LGHNT, CDR2 FRNRAP. V shed 6 bases and J 7 bases; nucleotides not matched to a gene: 10. The CDR3 loop reads CASGSSLAGKNEQFF. The CDR3 DNA follows: TGTGCTAGTGGGTCCTCCCTAGCGGGAAAGAATGAGCAGTTCTTC.

The rearrangement joins TRBV9 to TRBJ2-1, with 9 bases fitting TRBD2. Germline V gene data show CDR1 as SGDLS and CDR2 as YYNGEE. CDR3 size: 16 residues. Losses at the gene ends were 2 bases for V and 7 bases for J; bases not matched to a gene: 10. CDR3 protein: CASSVPHSGRVNEQFF. In DNA, the CDR3 is TGTGCCAGCAGCGTCCCCCATAGCGGGAGAGTGAATGAGCAGTTCTTC.

The chain joins TRBV2 to TRBJ1-1; D is unclear. Trimming left V 7 bases short and J 3 bases short, with 12 bases between. Germline V gene data show CDR1 as SNHLY and CDR2 as FYNNEI. The CDR3 sequence is 13 residues long. CDR3 sequence: CASIRTADTEAFF. In DNA, the CDR3 is TGTGCCAGCATTCGGACCGCGGACACTGAAGCTTTCTTT. Variable domain in full (rest from reference TRBV2 and TRBJ1-1): EPEVTQTPSHQVTQMGQEVILRCVPISNHLYFYWYRQILGQKVEFLVSFYNNEISEKSEIFDDQFSVERPDGSNFTLKIRSTKLEDSAMYFCASIRTADTEAFFGQGTRLTVV.

This chain links TRBV5-1 with TRBJ1-5, with 7 positions matching TRBD1. V was clipped by 4 bases and J by 6 bases; unmatched bases: 10. The CDR3 contains 15 residues. Germline lookup yields CDR1 SGHRS and CDR2 YFSETQ. CDR3 sequence reads: CASSITGVLGQPQHF. CDR3 nucleotides: TGCGCCAGCAGCATTACAGGGGTCCTGGGTCAGCCCCAGCATTTT.

This chain connects TRBV18 to TRBJ1-1; the match to TRBD1 covers 8 bases. The CDR3 contains 19 residues. Looked up from germline, CDR1 is KGHSH and CDR2 is LQKENI. With V trimmed by 3 bases and J by 4 bases, 19 bases remained unmatched. CDR3 sequence reads: CASSPRDRPFSTSGTEAFF. The CDR3 nucleotides read TGTGCCAGCTCACCCCGGGACAGGCCTTTTTCAACTTCTGGCACTGAAGCTTTCTTT.

This clonotype was detected a few times. V usage is TRBV27 and J usage is TRBJ2-7, with TRBD1 identical over 8 bases. The CDR3 runs 15 residues. Germline loops: CDR1 MNHEY, CDR2 SMNVEV (reference sequence). V shed 5 bases, J shed 1 base, and the junction held 7 bases outside the gene matches. The DNA for the CDR3 is TGTGCCAGCAGTATTGGGACAGGAAGATCCTACGAGCAGTACTTC. Amino acid sequence: CASSIGTGRSYEQYF.

This clonotype came up many times. The CDR3 loop reads CASNQGGNLGSPLHF. The CDR3 DNA sequence: TGTGCCAGCAACCAGGGGGGGAACCTAGGTTCACCCCTCCACTTT. J is TRBJ1-6 and V is TRBV2; 7 bases fit TRBD1. CDR3 length: 15 residues. The V gene's germline CDR1 is SNHLY and CDR2 FYNNEI. V shed 7 bases and J 9 bases; nucleotides not matched to a gene: 12.

The V and J genes are TRBV24-1 and TRBJ2-2; the D call may be TRBD1 or TRBD2 (5 bases each). Germline CDR1 reads KGHDR; CDR2 reads SFDVKD. There are 18 residues in the CDR3. Trimming took 4 bases from V and 5 from J, leaving 22 bases between them. The CDR3 DNA sequence: TGTGCCACCAGTGACGTTATGGGTCGGGACGGTAAAACCGGGGAGCTGTTTTTT. Amino acids: CATSDVMGRDGKTGELFF.

This clonotype was recorded at least ten times. The rearrangement links TRBV4-2 to TRBJ2-3; 9 positions match TRBD2. The germline V gene encodes CDR1 LGHNA and CDR2 YNFKEQ. The junction had 12 bases not matched to a gene; V was cut back by 0 bases and J by 5 bases. The CDR3 spans 18 residues. CDR3 sequence reads: CASSQDLAGGAREDTQYF. CDR3 nucleotides: TGTGCCAGCAGCCAAGATCTTGCGGGGGGGGCCCGTGAAGATACGCAGTATTTT.

The rearrangement uses TRBV29-1 and TRBJ1-1, with 7 nucleotides matching TRBD1. J lost 3 bases, V lost 3 bases, and 7 bases had no gene match. This CDR3 is 14 amino acids long. Germline values: CDR1 SQVTM, CDR2 ANQGSEA. CDR3 nucleotides: TGCAGCGTTGATAAGACAGGGATGGACACTGAAGCTTTCTTT. Translated: CSVDKTGMDTEAFF.

This clonotype was counted a few times. The chain has TRBV11-3 and TRBJ2-4; 14 bases map to TRBD2. Looked up from germline, CDR1 is SGHNT and CDR2 is YENEEA. The CDR3 spans 17 residues. V was clipped by 5 bases and J by 3 bases; unmatched bases: 6. The CDR3 bases are TGTGCCAGCAGCCTTTCGGGACTAGCGGGAGACAAAAACATTCAGTACTTC. Its translation: CASSLSGLAGDKNIQYF.

The V and J genes are TRBV7-2 and TRBJ2-7; 7 bases are a match to TRBD2. This CDR3 has 15 amino acids. The V segment lost 6 bases and the J segment 4 bases; nucleotides outside the gene matches: 12. Germline V gene lookup returns CDR1 SGHTA and CDR2 FQGNSA. The CDR3 nucleotides read TGTGCCAGCAGTAGGACGGGAGGCCAGATGTACGAGCAGTACTTC. Its translation is CASSRTGGQMYEQYF.

V is TRBV19 and J is TRBJ1-3, with TRBD1 identical over 7 bases. J lost 0 bases, V lost 7 bases, and 15 bases had no gene match. The germline V gene encodes CDR1 LNHDA and CDR2 SQIVND (reference sequence). The CDR3 is 18 amino acids. CDR3 loop: CASTRGTVLRNSGNTIYF. CDR3 sequence (DNA): TGTGCCAGTACCCGCGGGACAGTGCTCCGGAACTCTGGAAACACCATATATTTT.

V usage is TRBV9 and J usage is TRBJ2-7; the D call may be TRBD1 or TRBD2 (5 bases each). The CDR3 has 15 amino acids. Germline CDR1 is SGDLS and CDR2 is YYNGEE. V was pared by 3 bases and J by 3 bases, with 16 bases between. CDR3 amino acids: CASSAGTSEDYEQYF. The CDR3 region has the DNA TGTGCCAGCAGCGCCGGGACCTCTGAGGACTACGAGCAGTACTTC.

This clonotype was seen a few times. V usage is TRBV14 and J usage is TRBJ2-7; TRBD1 might be the D (5 bases). Germline V gene sequence: CDR1 SGHDN, CDR2 FVKESK. Trimming took 1 base from V and 1 from J, leaving 11 bases between them. CDR3 size: 15 residues. CDR3 loop: CASSQGGRASYEQYF. The CDR3 DNA reads as TGTGCCAGCAGCCAAGGAGGCAGGGCTTCCTACGAGCAGTACTTC.

The chain is built from TRBV2 and TRBJ2-7; D is perhaps TRBD1 (5 bases). This CDR3 comprises 16 residues. V gave up 1 base and J gave up 1 base, with 14 bases separating them. The germline gives CDR1 SNHLY, CDR2 FYNNEI. The CDR3 loop reads CASSEGAYPGSYEQYF. CDR3 nucleotides: TGTGCCAGCAGTGAAGGGGCCTACCCAGGGTCCTACGAGCAGTACTTC.

The chain couples TRBV21-1 to TRBJ2-5; the DNA was not used to check the table's D call, TRBD1. TRBV21-1 is marked as a pseudogene. The CDR3 is made up of 14 amino acids. The CDR3 region has the DNA TGTGCCAGCAGCAAAAGAGTAAACGGGAAGACCCAGTACTTC. This gives the protein CASSKRVNGKTQYF.

This clonotype occurred many times. The V call is TRBV7-8, the J call TRBJ2-7, with D unresolved. The CDR3 consists of 14 residues. The V gene lost 1 base and the J gene lost 4 bases, with 11 bases spanning the gap. Germline-derived CDR1 and CDR2 are SGHVS and FQNEAQ. CDR3 region: CASSLGPTAYEQYF. Written as DNA, the CDR3 is TGTGCCAGCAGCTTAGGACCAACCGCGTACGAGCAGTACTTC.